Sequencing of this TCR beta chain was carried out in a study of cytomegalovirus exposure and HLA in healthy donors. This clone has just one count. Data came from immunoSEQ multiplex PCR; TCRdb stores just in-frame clones and leaves some out. The sample lists about 360,000 clones; approximately 90% were seen once. The germline V gene has CDR1 SEHNR and CDR2 FQNEAQ (reference sequence). There are 15 residues in the CDR3. J gave up 3 bases and V 3 bases, and 1 base lay outside the gene matches. The sequence came from a woman aged 18-29 years in good health and CMV-seronegative. The chain uses TRBV7-9 and TRBJ2-2; 10 bases agree with TRBD1. Sequences were obtained from PBMCs. The CDR3 sequence is CASSFDRGHTGELFF. CDR3 in DNA: TGTGCCAGCAGCTTCGACAGGGGGCACACCGGGGAGCTGTTTTTT.